This TCR beta chain was sequenced in a study of CD8 T cells in ankylosing spondylitis. Only a few counts were recorded for this clonotype. CDR3 size: 15 residues. CDR1 and CDR2 (germline): DFQATT, SNEGSKA (reference sequence). Between the trimmed V and J ends, which lost 3 bases and 4 bases, there was a span of 16 bases. TCRdb re-analysed the 5' RACE reads in MiXCR, keeping a single row per CDR3 protein. The sample records about 360,000 distinct CDR3 sequences, more than 20% being singletons. This TCR came from a male donor with ankylosing spondylitis or in good health (not recorded which). V usage is TRBV20-1 and J usage is TRBJ1-3, with a weak D call TRBD1 (5 bases). The sample taken for sequencing was blood, either unsorted or a sorted T cell fraction (not recorded which). DNA for the CDR3: TGCAGTGCTAGCTCCATGACAGCAGGGGGAAACACCATATATTTT. Its translation: CSASSMTAGGNTIYF.